The rows below give T cell receptor beta chains drawn from one sample of a study of shared clonotypes between healthy human individuals. Repertoires were generated with immunoSEQ multiplex PCR, while TCRdb's copy carries only in-frame clones and drops some. The sample lists approximately 1,500,000 clones; roughly 95% were seen once. The specimen was naive CD4+ T cells sorted from blood. These receptors originate from a man aged 30-40 years in good health. CDR3s include the opening cysteine and the closing phenylalanine or tryptophan. Fields, in order: J gene, D gene, clone size, V gene, CDR3 DNA, CDR3 protein. A D gene is named only where the DNA matches it firmly. Where a row states a size, it is once, few, many or the class of an expanded clone; other rows omit it.

j_gene: TRBJ2-2; d_gene: .; abundance: .; v_gene: TRBV15; CDR3nt: TGTGCCACCAGCAGAGATATTAGCGGAGGCTCTTTTACCGGGGAGCTGTTTTTT; CDR3aa: CATSRDISGGSFTGELFF
j_gene: TRBJ1-5; d_gene: .; abundance: .; v_gene: TRBV18; CDR3nt: TGTGCCAGCTCACTCTCGACAGGTCCTCAGCCCCAGCATTTT; CDR3aa: CASSLSTGPQPQHF
j_gene: TRBJ1-4; d_gene: .; abundance: few; v_gene: TRBV2; CDR3nt: TGTGCCAGCAGTGAGGAGGTAGAACTGTTTTTT; CDR3aa: CASSEEVELFF
j_gene: TRBJ1-1; d_gene: TRBD1; abundance: once; v_gene: TRBV25-1; CDR3nt: TGTGCCAGCAGTGCACAGGGGTGGAACACTGAAGCTTTCTTT; CDR3aa: CASSAQGWNTEAFF
j_gene: TRBJ1-5; d_gene: .; abundance: .; v_gene: TRBV19; CDR3nt: TGTGCCAGTAGTATAGTCACATCTAGCAATCAGCCCCAGCATTTT; CDR3aa: CASSIVTSSNQPQHF
j_gene: TRBJ2-3; d_gene: TRBD1; abundance: .; v_gene: TRBV5-1; CDR3nt: TGCGCCAGCAGCCTCCGACAGGGATTGGATACGCAGTATTTT; CDR3aa: CASSLRQGLDTQYF
j_gene: TRBJ2-1; d_gene: TRBD1; abundance: once; v_gene: TRBV28; CDR3nt: TGTGCCAGCAGTCTGTGGACAGGGGTCTTCTTC; CDR3aa: CASSLWTGVFF
j_gene: TRBJ1-1; d_gene: .; abundance: .; v_gene: TRBV28; CDR3nt: TGTGCAACCTCGCGGGACACTGAAGCTTTCTTT; CDR3aa: CATSRDTEAFF
j_gene: TRBJ2-1; d_gene: .; abundance: .; v_gene: TRBV11-2; CDR3nt: TGTGCCAGCAGCTTACCCGATGTATATGAGCAGTTCTTC; CDR3aa: CASSLPDVYEQFF
j_gene: TRBJ2-1; d_gene: .; abundance: .; v_gene: TRBV7-2; CDR3nt: TGTGCCAGCAGCTTAGATCTTTGGGAATATGAGCAGTTCTTC; CDR3aa: CASSLDLWEYEQFF
j_gene: TRBJ2-7; d_gene: .; abundance: .; v_gene: TRBV6-1; CDR3nt: TGTGCCAGCAGTCACCGACCGGGCATCGGGTACGAGCAGTACTTC; CDR3aa: CASSHRPGIGYEQYF
j_gene: TRBJ2-3; d_gene: TRBD1; abundance: .; v_gene: TRBV18; CDR3nt: TGTGCCAGCTCACCATGGGACAGGGGAAGGGCAGATACGCAGTATTTT; CDR3aa: CASSPWDRGRADTQYF
j_gene: TRBJ2-5; d_gene: .; abundance: once; v_gene: TRBV7-6; CDR3nt: TGTGCCAGCAGCCCTCAGACGGAGGGGGAGACCCAGTACTTC; CDR3aa: CASSPQTEGETQYF
j_gene: TRBJ1-2; d_gene: .; abundance: .; v_gene: TRBV28; CDR3nt: TGTGCCAGCAGCGTCCCATCACTACAGAACTATGGCTACACCTTC; CDR3aa: CASSVPSLQNYGYTF
j_gene: TRBJ2-1; d_gene: TRBD1; abundance: .; v_gene: TRBV9; CDR3nt: TGTGCCAGCAGCGTCACCGGGACAGGGAGCTACAATGAGCAGTTCTTC; CDR3aa: CASSVTGTGSYNEQFF
j_gene: TRBJ2-7; d_gene: .; abundance: .; v_gene: TRBV5-6; CDR3nt: TGTGCCAGCAGCTTTCCCTCCCACGAGCAGTACTTC; CDR3aa: CASSFPSHEQYF
j_gene: TRBJ2-5; d_gene: .; abundance: .; v_gene: TRBV7-2; CDR3nt: TGTGCCAGCAGCTTCCGACAGAAAGAGACCCAGTACTTC; CDR3aa: CASSFRQKETQYF
j_gene: TRBJ1-1; d_gene: TRBD1; abundance: .; v_gene: TRBV2; CDR3nt: TGTGCCAGCAGTTCACAGGGGGCGCGCACTGAAGCTTTCTTT; CDR3aa: CASSSQGARTEAFF
j_gene: TRBJ1-2; d_gene: .; abundance: .; v_gene: TRBV29-1; CDR3nt: TGCAGCGTTGGAACGTCGAACTATGGCTACACCTTC; CDR3aa: CSVGTSNYGYTF
j_gene: TRBJ2-2; d_gene: TRBD1; abundance: once; v_gene: TRBV5-1; CDR3nt: TGCGCCAGCAGCTCCGGGACAGTAAACACCGGGGAGCTGTTTTTT; CDR3aa: CASSSGTVNTGELFF
j_gene: TRBJ2-3; d_gene: TRBD2; abundance: .; v_gene: TRBV6-1; CDR3nt: TGTGCCAGCAGGCTAGCGGGAGGCCGCACAGATACGCAGTATTTT; CDR3aa: CASRLAGGRTDTQYF
j_gene: TRBJ1-1; d_gene: .; abundance: .; v_gene: TRBV29-1; CDR3nt: TGCAGCGTTGAGTCCGGCCACACTGAAGCTTTCTTT; CDR3aa: CSVESGHTEAFF
j_gene: TRBJ2-7; d_gene: .; abundance: once; v_gene: TRBV6-6; CDR3nt: TGTGCCAGCAGACAAGGGAGCTACGAGCAGTACTTC; CDR3aa: CASRQGSYEQYF
j_gene: TRBJ2-7; d_gene: .; abundance: .; v_gene: TRBV9; CDR3nt: TGTGCCAGCATCTTTGCGGGACCCCTATACCAGATGAGCTCCTACGAGCAGTACTTC; CDR3aa: CASIFAGPLYQMSSYEQYF
j_gene: TRBJ1-4; d_gene: .; abundance: .; v_gene: TRBV9; CDR3nt: TGTGCCAGCAGCGTAACATCGGGGGAAAAACTGTTTTTT; CDR3aa: CASSVTSGEKLFF
j_gene: TRBJ2-1; d_gene: .; abundance: .; v_gene: TRBV2; CDR3nt: TGTGCCAGCCAGGGGATCAATGAGCAGTTCTTC; CDR3aa: CASQGINEQFF
j_gene: TRBJ2-1; d_gene: .; abundance: .; v_gene: TRBV5-4; CDR3nt: TGTGCCAGCAGCACACTAGCCCGGGATGAGCAGTTCTTC; CDR3aa: CASSTLARDEQFF
j_gene: TRBJ2-2; d_gene: .; abundance: .; v_gene: TRBV11-2; CDR3nt: TGTGCCAGCAGCTTAGAGCCCCCTAGCGTGTACACCGGGGAGCTGTTTTTT; CDR3aa: CASSLEPPSVYTGELFF
j_gene: TRBJ2-7; d_gene: .; abundance: .; v_gene: TRBV7-9; CDR3nt: TGTGCCAGCAGCCTCCGGGACGACCAGTACTTC; CDR3aa: CASSLRDDQYF
j_gene: TRBJ1-5; d_gene: TRBD1; abundance: .; v_gene: TRBV5-4; CDR3nt: TGTGCCAGCAGCCAAGGGACAGGTAACAATCAGCCCCAGCATTTT; CDR3aa: CASSQGTGNNQPQHF
j_gene: TRBJ2-3; d_gene: .; abundance: .; v_gene: TRBV11-2; CDR3nt: TGTGCCAGCAGCCCAAGGGGGGCAGTTCCAGATACGCAGTATTTT; CDR3aa: CASSPRGAVPDTQYF
j_gene: TRBJ2-3; d_gene: TRBD1; abundance: .; v_gene: TRBV6-1; CDR3nt: TGTGCCAGCAGCGCACCGGGACAGAGCACAGATACGCAGTATTTT; CDR3aa: CASSAPGQSTDTQYF